This is a list of T cell receptor beta chains from one sample in a study of control samples from healthy donors and cancer patients. Sequencing used immunoSEQ multiplex PCR; TCRdb keeps in-frame clones, though not all of them. The profile shows around 95,000 clones, about 90% of them singletons. The sample comprised blood. These receptors all stem from a woman in her fifties or sixties in good health. Each CDR3 is given with its conserved first and last residue.

J gene,V gene,CDR3 protein
TRBJ2-7,TRBV27,CASSLMAIGEQYF
TRBJ1-6,TRBV27,CASSLAGYSPLHF
TRBJ2-5,TRBV25-1,CASSPITGGPQETQYF
TRBJ1-3,TRBV12-3/TRBV12-4,CASSLAWGDTIYF
TRBJ2-3,TRBV7-6,CASSLRGAVKDTQYF
TRBJ1-2,TRBV5-1,CASSLEGGAFTF
TRBJ2-1,TRBV11-2,CASRQGPSYNEQFF
TRBJ1-2,TRBV12-3/TRBV12-4,CASSFRGLYGYTF
TRBJ2-1,TRBV27,CASSPSSSEQFF
TRBJ2-2,TRBV18,CASSLGRGANTGELFF
TRBJ1-6,TRBV2,CASRADAGGSPLHF
TRBJ1-4,TRBV18,CASSPQGAVYEKLFF
TRBJ2-1,TRBV7-3,CASSRFVGLADNEQFF
TRBJ2-5,TRBV5-8,CASREGQQETQYF
TRBJ1-2,TRBV4-2,CASSQDKMTGDGYTF
TRBJ2-3,TRBV18,CASSRAGVTSGSGTDTQYF
TRBJ2-3,TRBV29-1,CSVSGSRDSVWLIAGESDTQYF
TRBJ2-7,TRBV6-5,CASSSTTYEQYF
TRBJ1-2,TRBV4-3,CASSQDRFNYGYTF
TRBJ2-2,TRBV5-4,CASSPGMPYTGELFF
TRBJ1-5,TRBV2,CASTAPRGPQHF
TRBJ1-5,TRBV6-2/TRBV6-3,CASSYNRQQPQHF
TRBJ2-2,TRBV18,CASSPPGHLLTGELFF
TRBJ2-1,TRBV7-3,CASSPGLAGGEQFF
TRBJ2-5,TRBV4-1,CASSHPSGETQYF
TRBJ2-3,TRBV7-9,CASPAERGGTDTQYF
TRBJ1-2,TRBV4-1,CASSQDMGGYGYTF
TRBJ2-7,TRBV19,CASSPHPSWIGIYEQYF
TRBJ2-7,TRBV12-3/TRBV12-4,CASSSGLYEQYF
TRBJ2-1,TRBV6-4,CASSPGSSGGPYEQFF
TRBJ1-2,TRBV2,CASSDFGRSYGYTF
TRBJ2-2,TRBV7-3,CASSQSGSKGPGELFF